Listed here are 32 T cell receptor beta chains from one sample, sequenced in a study of regulatory T cells in long-lasting Graves disease. This sample's time point: newly diagnosed GD, antithyroid drugs for less than 3 months. Making the TCR library involved RNA that had been extracted from PBMCs. TCR beta libraries were built with iRepertoire HTBI primers and Arm-PCR of CDR3 regions. One entry per CDR3 protein results from TCRdb running MiXCR on the multiplex PCR reads. The table lists 400,000 to 550,000 distinct CDR3 sequences, about 17% of them singletons. The same specimen was also included in a second study, on T cells in Graves' hyperthyroidism and ophthalmopathy.

Sequencing was performed on peripheral blood mononuclear cells (PBMCs), taken at new diagnosis, from a patient treated with antithyroid drugs. The receptor source for this set is a woman between 18 and 29 years old with Graves disease.

In this sample, this clonotype turned up a few times. The chain combines TRBV6-5 with TRBJ2-1; a weak D match, TRBD1 (5 bases). The CDR3 contains 15 residues. The V gene lost 0 bases and the J gene lost 8 bases, with 14 bases spanning the gap. Looked up from germline, CDR1 is MNHEY and CDR2 is SVGAGI. CDR3 DNA sequence: TGTGCCAGCAGTTACTCCCAGGGTGGGTCGGATGAGCAGTTCTTC. Its protein product is CASSYSQGGSDEQFF.

This clonotype occurred a few times. The V call is TRBV29-1, the J call TRBJ2-1; 9 bases are shared with TRBD2. V gave up 6 bases and J gave up 0 bases; unmatched junction bases: 6. The CDR3 extends over 15 amino acids. Germline CDR1 is SQVTM and CDR2 is ANQGSEA. In nucleotides, the CDR3 is TGCAGCGTCACAGATAGCGGGAGCTCCTACAATGAGCAGTTCTTC. It codes for CSVTDSGSSYNEQFF.

This clonotype has a handful of counts. The V and J genes are TRBV11-1 and TRBJ1-3; D uncertain. CDR1 is SGHAT and CDR2 is FQDESV in the germline V gene (reference sequence). The V and J ends lost 5 bases and 4 bases respectively, with 18 bases between them. The CDR3 sequence is 16 residues long. As DNA, the CDR3 is TGTGCCAGCAGCCTGACCGCCACCGTCTCCGGAAACACCATATATTTT. Its translation is CASSLTATVSGNTIYF. The full variable domain, its missing parts supplied by reference TRBV11-1 and TRBJ1-3, is EAEVAQSPRYKITEKSQAVAFWCDPISGHATLYWYRQILGQGPELLVQFQDESVVDDSQLPKDRFSAERLKGVDSTLKIQPAELGDSAMYLCASSLTATVSGNTIYFGEGSWLTVV.

This clonotype was observed at least ten times. The chain combines TRBV7-2 with TRBJ1-6, with D possibly being TRBD1 (5 bases). Germline V gene sequence: CDR1 SGHTA, CDR2 FQGNSA. This CDR3 is 15 amino acids long. The ends were cut back, 3 bases at V and 6 bases at J, with 12 bases in the middle. CDR3 DNA sequence: TGTGCCAGCAGCTTGCAGGGTGGAGGTAATTCACCCCTCCACTTT. Its translation is CASSLQGGGNSPLHF.

The genes are TRBV2 and TRBJ2-3; 8 nucleotides match TRBD1. CDR1 and CDR2 from the germline V gene are SNHLY and FYNNEI. CDR3 length: 15 amino acids. With V trimmed by 6 bases and J by 3 bases, 8 bases remained unmatched. CDR3 DNA sequence: TGTGCCAGCAGCTCCCAGGGGGCAGTAACAGATACGCAGTATTTT. This gives the protein CASSSQGAVTDTQYF.

The J gene is TRBJ2-1, the V gene TRBV2; D is unclear. This CDR3 comprises 12 residues. Trimming shortened V by 2 bases and J by 10 bases, and 9 bases separated the two germline ends. Germline loops: CDR1 SNHLY, CDR2 FYNNEI. DNA of the CDR3: TGTGCCAGCAGTGAACTATTTGGGGAGCAGTTCTTC. Protein product: CASSELFGEQFF.

This clonotype was seen ten or more times. The chain carries TRBV12-3 or TRBV12-4 and TRBJ2-7; 7 positions agree with TRBD1. There are 15 residues in the CDR3. V dropped 8 bases and J dropped 0; count of bases not matched to a gene: 10. This CDR3 is CASDAIWDSSYEQYF. As DNA, the CDR3 is TGTGCCAGCGATGCAATCTGGGACAGCTCCTACGAGCAGTACTTC.

This clonotype appeared many times. The chain joins TRBV12-3 or TRBV12-4 to TRBJ2-7; 9 positions agree with TRBD2. V was pared by 2 bases and J by 1 base, with 6 bases of the junction left unmatched. The CDR3 sequence is 16 residues long. The CDR3, as DNA: TGTGCCAGCAGTTTACGCCTAGCGGGAACGTCCTACGAGCAGTACTTC. Its protein is CASSLRLAGTSYEQYF.

The chain has TRBV11-2 and TRBJ2-5, with D perhaps given as TRBD1 or TRBD2 (6 bases each). Germline CDR1 SGHAT, CDR2 FQNNGV. The CDR3 sequence is 16 residues long. With 2 bases removed from V and 11 bases from J, the gap between germline ends came to 24 bases. The CDR3 loop is CASSLMTGRGDNEQYF. The CDR3 DNA reads TGTGCCAGCAGCTTAATGACCGGGAGAGGGGACAATGAGCAGTACTTC. Based on the CDR3 plus reference TRBV11-2 and TRBJ2-5, the full variable domain is EAGVAQSPRYKIIEKRQSVAFWCNPISGHATLYWYQQILGQGPKLLIQFQNNGVVDDSQLPKDRFSAERLKGVDSTLKIQPAKLEDSAVYLCASSLMTGRGDNEQYFGPGTRLLVL.

Many counts were recorded for this clonotype. The genes are TRBV28 and TRBJ2-1; 7 bases are shared with TRBD1. The CDR3 contains 16 residues. CDR1 is MDHEN and CDR2 is SYDVKM in the germline V gene. Trimming cost V 3 bases and J 4 bases; bases outside gene matches: 9. The CDR3 is CASSFSLDRAYNEQFF. Written as DNA, the CDR3 is TGTGCCAGCAGTTTTAGCCTCGACAGGGCGTACAATGAGCAGTTCTTC. The entire variable domain, with the rest obtained from reference TRBV28 and TRBJ2-1, is as follows: DVKVTQSSRYLVKRTGEKVFLECVQDMDHENMFWYRQDPGLGLRLIYFSYDVKMKEKGDIPEGYSVSREKKERFSLILESASTNQTSMYLCASSFSLDRAYNEQFFGPGTRLTVL.

The V call is TRBV6-2 or TRBV6-3, the J call TRBJ2-7, with D unresolved. The CDR3 runs 13 residues. With 5 bases removed from V and 2 bases from J, the gap between germline ends came to 10 bases. The germline gives CDR1 MNHEY, CDR2 SVGEGT. Written as DNA, the CDR3 is TGTGCCAGCAGTAGGACCAGCACCTACGAGCAGTACTTC. Translation gives CASSRTSTYEQYF.

V and J are TRBV27 and TRBJ2-3; 8 bases are shared with TRBD2. Germline values: CDR1 MNHEY, CDR2 SMNVEV (reference sequence). Trimming removed 2 bases from V and 6 bases from J; junction bases left unmatched: 19. CDR3 length: 19 amino acids. Written as DNA, the CDR3 is TGTGCCAGCAGTTTAAATCCCCAAAATCGGGGGGGGCCCCCTGATACGCAGTATTTT. This codes for CASSLNPQNRGGPPDTQYF.

This clonotype was picked up many times. This chain connects TRBV12-3 or TRBV12-4 to TRBJ1-1; D not resolved. The CDR3 has 12 residues. V gave up 10 bases and J gave up 4 bases, with 13 bases separating them. CDR3 amino acids: CATLSRGTEAFF. CDR3 nucleotides: TGTGCCACCCTCTCGCGGGGCACTGAAGCTTTCTTT.

The chain carries TRBV29-1 and TRBJ1-1; D is unresolved. Germline lookup yields CDR1 SQVTM and CDR2 ANQGSEA. The V gene lost 3 bases and the J gene lost 2 bases, with 10 bases spanning the gap. The CDR3 loop spans 13 amino acids. In DNA form, the CDR3 reads TGCAGCGTTGAGCCACAGCCTAACACTGAAGCTTTCTTT. Its translation: CSVEPQPNTEAFF.

The V gene is TRBV12-3 or TRBV12-4, the J gene TRBJ1-5, with unresolved D. V lost 6 bases, J lost 4 bases, and 13 bases lay in between. The CDR3 totals 14 residues. CDR3 loop: CASSQEAGNQPQHF. In DNA, the CDR3 is TGTGCCAGCAGCCAAGAGGCAGGTAATCAGCCCCAGCATTTT.

In its sample, this clonotype was seen many times. The rearrangement links TRBV3-1 to TRBJ2-5; D gene unclear. From germline, CDR1 is LGHDT and CDR2 YNNKEL (reference sequence). The CDR3 contains 15 residues. Trimming took off 3 bases at V and 2 bases at J, with 13 bases between the two ends. The CDR3 DNA reads as TGTGCCAGCAGCCAGCCTCTAGATAGGCAAGAGACCCAGTACTTC. Its translation is CASSQPLDRQETQYF.

At least ten counts were recorded for this clonotype. The chain links TRBV3-1 to TRBJ2-7; D not resolved. The V gene's germline CDR1 is LGHDT and CDR2 YNNKEL (reference sequence). The CDR3 covers 13 residues. The ends were cut back, 2 bases at V and 0 bases at J, with 5 bases in the middle. The CDR3 region has the DNA TGTGCCAGCAGCCAATCGCCCTCCTACGAGCAGTACTTC. As protein: CASSQSPSYEQYF.

The V and J genes are TRBV20-1 and TRBJ2-7, with 12 nucleotides matching TRBD1. Germline lookup yields CDR1 DFQATT and CDR2 SNEGSKA (reference sequence). The CDR3 spans 14 residues. Unmatched junction bases numbered 5, after V lost 4 bases and J lost 4 bases. The CDR3 region has the DNA TGCAGTGCTATGAGGGGACAGGGGGCGTACGAGCAGTACTTC. Its protein is CSAMRGQGAYEQYF.

This clonotype was picked up many times. This chain connects TRBV28 to TRBJ2-7, with D maybe TRBD1 (6 bases). Trimming took off 7 bases at V and 3 bases at J, with 16 bases between the two ends. The CDR3 has 14 residues. Per the germline V gene, CDR1 is MDHEN and CDR2 is SYDVKM. The CDR3 reads CASTEAGVDYEQYF. CDR3 nucleotides: TGTGCCAGCACCGAAGCAGGGGTGGACTACGAGCAGTACTTC.

This clonotype was counted between two and nine times. This chain joins TRBV27 and TRBJ2-5; D is possibly TRBD2 (6 bases). Germline assignment: CDR1 MNHEY and CDR2 SMNVEV (reference sequence). This CDR3 is 16 amino acids long. The V and J ends lost 6 bases and 1 base respectively, with 18 bases between them. The CDR3: CASSPLGEEVQETQYF. CDR3 in DNA: TGTGCCAGCAGCCCCCTAGGGGAGGAGGTCCAAGAGACCCAGTACTTC.

The V gene is TRBV9, the J gene TRBJ1-1; 8 nucleotides line up with TRBD1. Germline CDR1 and CDR2: SGDLS and YYNGEE. The V and J ends lost 0 bases and 7 bases, in that order; junction bases with no gene match: 5. The CDR3 spans 14 residues. The CDR3 reads CASSVAGTGDEAFF. In DNA, the CDR3 is TGTGCCAGCAGCGTAGCTGGGACAGGTGATGAAGCTTTCTTT.

There are many counts of this clonotype. V is TRBV2 and J is TRBJ2-3, with 7 bases lining up with TRBD2. Trimming removed 7 bases from V and 6 bases from J; junction bases left unmatched: 16. This CDR3 has 16 residues. Per the germline V gene, CDR1 is SNHLY and CDR2 is FYNNEI. This CDR3 is CASTRGASGLGDTQYF. CDR3 in DNA: TGTGCCAGCACCCGAGGGGCTAGCGGTTTGGGGGATACGCAGTATTTT. The full variable domain, in which reference TRBV2 and TRBJ2-3 provide the parts outside the CDR3, is EPEVTQTPSHQVTQMGQEVILRCVPISNHLYFYWYRQILGQKVEFLVSFYNNEISEKSEIFDDQFSVERPDGSNFTLKIRSTKLEDSAMYFCASTRGASGLGDTQYFGPGTRLTVL.

The gene calls are TRBV20-1 and TRBJ1-2; D is ambiguous. The CDR3 extends over 13 amino acids. Germline values: CDR1 DFQATT, CDR2 SNEGSKA (reference sequence). With 6 bases removed from V and 6 bases from J, the gap between germline ends came to 17 bases. The CDR3 bases are TGCAGTGCCGTCGAAGACGCTGTTCATGGCTACACCTTC. Its protein product is CSAVEDAVHGYTF.

This clonotype was seen only a few times. The gene calls are TRBV9 and TRBJ2-5; 8 nucleotides match TRBD1. CDR3 length: 15 amino acids. The V and J ends lost 4 bases and 1 base, in that order; junction bases with no gene match: 6. The V gene's germline CDR1 is SGDLS and CDR2 YYNGEE. The CDR3 here is CASSPQTGAQETQYF. In DNA form, the CDR3 reads TGTGCCAGCAGCCCACAGACAGGGGCCCAAGAGACCCAGTACTTC.

The rearrangement joins TRBV4-2 to TRBJ2-1; D is perhaps TRBD2 (5 bases). CDR3 size: 17 residues. Trimming shortened V by 0 bases and J by 3 bases, and 15 bases separated the two germline ends. Per germline, CDR1 LGHNA and CDR2 YNFKEQ. The CDR3 bases are TGTGCCAGCAGCCAAGATCCGGGGTCCGCCCTCTACAATGAGCAGTTCTTC. Encoded protein: CASSQDPGSALYNEQFF.

This clonotype was observed many times. The rearrangement joins TRBV4-3 to TRBJ1-2; D is ambiguous. Germline V CDR1 and CDR2: LGHNA, YSLEER. The V end lost 0 bases, the J end lost 4 bases, and 12 bases lay between the germline ends. The CDR3 consists of 15 residues. CDR3 sequence (DNA): TGCGCCAGCAGCCAAGATTCAGCCCAATCCTATGGCTACACCTTC. Its protein product is CASSQDSAQSYGYTF.

A few counts support this clonotype. The chain uses TRBV28 and TRBJ2-1; 9 nucleotides match TRBD2. The germline gives CDR1 MDHEN, CDR2 SYDVKM. V was clipped by 6 bases and J by 6 bases; unmatched bases: 9. The CDR3 loop spans 15 amino acids. The CDR3 protein is CASSPKLAGGNEQFF. The CDR3 bases are TGTGCCAGCAGCCCAAAACTAGCGGGTGGCAATGAGCAGTTCTTC.

This clonotype was found many times. The rearrangement links TRBV20-1 to TRBJ2-1; 10 bases are shared with TRBD1. In germline, CDR1 is DFQATT, CDR2 SNEGSKA (reference sequence). The CDR3 is made up of 17 amino acids. Germline trimming cut 3 bases from V and 14 bases from J; bases unmatched to any gene: 22. CDR3 bases: TGCAGTGCTAGTAGGAAGTCGGTTTTCGGACAGGGGGTGGATAAGTTCTTC. Encoded protein: CSASRKSVFGQGVDKFF.

This clonotype turned up a few times. The V call is TRBV7-6, the J call TRBJ2-7, with 8 bases that match TRBD2. Germline trimming cut 1 base from V and 3 bases from J; bases unmatched to any gene: 5. In germline, CDR1 is SGHVS, CDR2 FNYEAQ. This CDR3 region has 15 residues. In DNA form, the CDR3 reads TGTGCCAGCAGCTTAGAGACGGGACTAGACTACGAGCAGTACTTC. It yields the protein CASSLETGLDYEQYF.

This clonotype was recorded a few times. The chain combines TRBV6-5 with TRBJ2-2; no reliable D call. The CDR3 sequence is 13 residues long. CDR1 and CDR2 from the germline V gene are MNHEY and SVGAGI. Trimming stripped 4 bases from V and 6 bases from J, with 9 bases between. The CDR3 DNA sequence: TGTGCCAGCAGTTGGGATGAACCCGGGGAGCTGTTTTTT. Residues: CASSWDEPGELFF.

This clonotype was seen at least ten times. The chain has TRBV6-5 and TRBJ1-3; the D is unclear. The germline V gene has CDR1 MNHEY and CDR2 SVGAGI. The V and J ends lost 2 bases and 0 bases respectively, with 8 bases between them. The CDR3 consists of 15 residues. The CDR3 region has the DNA TGTGCCAGCAGTTACCAAGTAAACTCTGGAAACACCATATATTTT. Translation gives CASSYQVNSGNTIYF.

This clonotype was counted only a few times. The rearrangement links TRBV6-1 to TRBJ2-3; 7 nucleotides match TRBD1. The CDR3 loop spans 15 amino acids. With V trimmed by 6 bases and J by 4 bases, 10 bases remained unmatched. Germline values: CDR1 MNHNS, CDR2 SASEGT. Written as DNA, the CDR3 is TGTGCCAGCAGCCACACAGGGGTGAGCGCAGATACGCAGTATTTT. This codes for CASSHTGVSADTQYF.